This T cell receptor (beta chain) is from a study of CD8+CD57+ T cells in acquired aplastic anemia. About the research overall: DNA from sorted CD4+ and CD8+ cells averaged roughly 3.4 ug.

CDR3 and TCR beta VDJ profiling relied on a genomic DNA template. From the reads, TCRdb called clonotypes with MiXCR, one entry per CDR3 protein. The sample records just over 200,000 distinct CDR3 sequences, roughly 60% being singletons. Flow cytometry had shown expanded CD8+CD57+ cells in the patients chosen for sequencing. With no exception, the patients had severe acquired aplastic anemia. Study results and caveats: Around 30 sequences, all CD8+ CDR3, were shared between patients and controls. With respect to CD8+ Simpson's diversity, patients and controls did not differ significantly.

V was clipped by 5 bases and J by 2 bases, with 9 bases between them. This CDR3 is built from 12 residues. Germline V gene lookup returns CDR1 DFQATT and CDR2 SNEGSKA (reference sequence). This clonotype has only a few counts. The antigen remains undetermined. The sample was sorted CD4+, CD8+, or CD8+CD57+ T cells (not recorded which) from PBMCs. This chain joins TRBV20-1 and TRBJ1-1; a possible D gene is TRBD1 (5 bases). The clonotype was recovered from a human donor with aplastic anemia. CDR3 region: CSAGTVNTEAFF. The CDR3 DNA is TGCAGTGCTGGGACGGTCAACACTGAAGCTTTCTTT.